This is a list of T cell receptor beta chains from one sample in a study of control samples from healthy donors and cancer patients. The assay was immunoSEQ multiplex PCR, and TCRdb's table has in-frame clones only and misses some. The sample has 60,000 to 95,000 clones, 75% to 90% seen once; the top ten hold roughly 16%. Sequenced sample: blood. All receptors derive from a man between 45 and 60 years old in good health. The CDR3 runs from the conserved cysteine through the conserved F or W. A D gene is named only where the DNA matches it firmly. Clone size appears in some rows only: once, few, many, or a class for an expanded clone.

D gene	V gene	clone size	J gene	CDR3 DNA	CDR3 protein
NA	TRBV5-1	NA	TRBJ2-3	TGCGCCAGCAGCGAGCTCTTGGGGGCAGATACGCAGTATTTT	CASSELLGADTQYF
NA	TRBV6-5	NA	TRBJ2-7	TGTGCCAGCAGCCGAGGGCCCTTCGGGTACGAGCAGTACTTC	CASSRGPFGYEQYF
NA	TRBV2	NA	TRBJ2-1	TGTGCCAGCAGTGAAATTCCGCGCACGCAGTTCTTC	CASSEIPRTQFF
NA	TRBV7-9	NA	TRBJ2-3	TGTGCCAGCAGCTTAGTGGGGGCAGATACGCAGTATTTT	CASSLVGADTQYF
TRBD2	TRBV14	NA	TRBJ2-1	TGTGCCAGCAGCCATGGGACTAGCGGGACCCCCGGCAACAATGAGCAGTTCTTC	CASSHGTSGTPGNNEQFF
NA	TRBV21-1	NA	TRBJ2-7	TGTGCCAGCAGCAAAGAGGCCGGGCCCTACGAGCAGTACTTC	CASSKEAGPYEQYF
TRBD2	TRBV11-3	NA	TRBJ2-1	TGTGCCAGCAGCTCCTTAGCGGGATTGGCTGAGCAGTTCTTC	CASSSLAGLAEQFF
NA	TRBV11-3	once	TRBJ2-1	TGTGCCAGCAGCTTAATCCCCCATGAGCAGTTCTTC	CASSLIPHEQFF
NA	TRBV2	NA	TRBJ1-4	TGTGCCAGCAGTCCAATTCGCGCAACTAATGAAAAACTGTTTTTT	CASSPIRATNEKLFF
TRBD2	TRBV27	NA	TRBJ2-3	TGTGCCAGCAGCTGGACTAGCGGGGCCACAGATACGCAGTATTTT	CASSWTSGATDTQYF
NA	TRBV18	medium-sized	TRBJ1-1	TGTGCCAGCTCACCCTCGGGGGCCCTCACTGAAGCTTTCTTT	CASSPSGALTEAFF
NA	TRBV7-6	few	TRBJ1-1	TGTGCCAGCAGCTTAGCCAGTATGGACACTGAAGCTTTCTTT	CASSLASMDTEAFF
NA	TRBV28	NA	TRBJ2-7	TGTGCCACCATAGGCATTCCCGCCTACGAGCAGTACTTC	CATIGIPAYEQYF
NA	TRBV7-9	NA	TRBJ2-7	TGTGCCAGCAGCCTCGTCGGGCCGATTGAGCAGTACTTC	CASSLVGPIEQYF